Listed below are T cell receptor beta chains from one sample, sequenced in a study of T-cell memory formation after mild COVID-19. MiXCR was run by TCRdb on the 5' RACE reads, yielding one entry per CDR3 protein. Altogether around 400,000 distinct CDR3 sequences are present, 24% being singletons, with the ten largest covering 8.5% to 9%. Sequencing was performed on PBMCs or a T cell subset sorted from them (not recorded which). These receptor sequences come from an adult woman who had mild COVID-19 (a few samples of this study predate the infection). Cell type and time point are not known. The conserved cysteine and the conserved F or W are not part of the CDR3 here. Each record gives: clone size, V gene, CDR3 length, CDR3 protein. Only part of the rows carry a size: once, few, many, or a class if the clone is expanded.

>few|TRBV7-9|14
ASSSRLRGTWGTQY
>-|TRBV6-5|12
ASSSFRSNEKLF
>many|TRBV20-1|9
SLLSSYEQY
>-|TRBV6-1|11
ASSDTGTVKLF
>few|TRBV29-1|13
SVLDELLNTGELF
>few|TRBV7-6|15
ASSLEFPGVGTGELF
>few|TRBV24-1|14
ATSEKYREDSDTQY
>-|TRBV9|13
ASSAQGRSSSPLH
>few|TRBV5-1|11
ASSLGAIYGYT
>few|TRBV7-9|11
ASSLSGTGDQF
>-|TRBV20-1|12
SEKQGAGNTEAF
>-|TRBV10-3|12
AISEGLTKNIQY
>-|TRBV30|11
AWTGQNTDTQY
>-|TRBV12-3/TRBV12-4|14
ASSSFRDIANYGYT
>few|TRBV21-1|16
ASTSLGGRLTNTGELF
>few|TRBV7-9|13
ASSSPPRRGYGYT
>-|TRBV11-2|14
ASSPAAGGAAETQY
>-|TRBV9|14
ASSVDGQGANQPQH
>-|TRBV14|10
ASSQVASGYT
>few|TRBV4-1|14
ASSQDTGTSSYEQY
>-|TRBV7-3|14
ASSLKPRQGNYGYT
>few|TRBV7-2|14
ASSPTRLAGEETQY
>many|TRBV24-1|12
ATSEKTGFYGYT
>-|TRBV21-1|12
ASLTGHRNQPQH
>few|TRBV24-1|13
ATSDGLAGAYEQY
>-|TRBV7-2|12
ASSLSGQKETQY
>few|TRBV20-1|12
SARIRGPTYEQY
>-|TRBV5-4|14
ASSSTGDRGYNEQF
>-|TRBV7-6|10
ASSPIGDEQF
>-|TRBV6-2/TRBV6-3|13
ASSYTPTVNTEAF
>few|TRBV6-1|15
ASSELDPGTVGSPLH
>few|TRBV15|12
ATSVKMTGDGYT
>many|TRBV3-1|11
ASRQGAGETQY
>-|TRBV29-1|14
SVERTRLVSTDTQY
>-|TRBV4-3|14
ASSRRPGLRWDEQF
>few|TRBV2|10
ASSGATDTQY
>-|TRBV6-5|10
ASSQFIGELF
>-|TRBV5-1|13
ATGGSTGRTDTQY
>-|TRBV29-1|11
SAGQNLYNEQF
>-|TRBV24-1|13
ATSDPRTAQETQY
>-|TRBV7-2|9
ASSLHGGYT
>-|TRBV18|17
ASSPPWRLAVPGTDTQY
>many|TRBV20-1|12
SASRTGSYNEQF
>few|TRBV7-9|14
ASSLAGATGGETQY
>-|TRBV7-2|12
ASSMTGTHTEAF
>-|TRBV6-5|12
ASSYDSSGNTIY
>-|TRBV7-2|13
ASSLAGGTADTQY
>-|TRBV9|12
ASSVANGGTEQF
>-|TRBV5-1|12
ASSSPEGGEKLF
>-|TRBV23-1|13
ASSRSASRHNEQF
>few|TRBV4-2|12
ASSQEGRASPLH
>-|TRBV28|12
ASTSLDRDYEQY
>-|TRBV24-1|14
ATSSYLWVSSYEQY
>few|TRBV5-1|10
ASSTGSYEQY
>few|TRBV5-6|14
ASSWGPPSRNQPQH
>-|TRBV5-1|12
ASKQESSGNTIY
>few|TRBV2|12
ASSASGNLGEAF
>few|TRBV12-3/TRBV12-4|13
ASSPRDSQNSPLH
>few|TRBV6-2/TRBV6-3|12
ASSYPGGHQPQH